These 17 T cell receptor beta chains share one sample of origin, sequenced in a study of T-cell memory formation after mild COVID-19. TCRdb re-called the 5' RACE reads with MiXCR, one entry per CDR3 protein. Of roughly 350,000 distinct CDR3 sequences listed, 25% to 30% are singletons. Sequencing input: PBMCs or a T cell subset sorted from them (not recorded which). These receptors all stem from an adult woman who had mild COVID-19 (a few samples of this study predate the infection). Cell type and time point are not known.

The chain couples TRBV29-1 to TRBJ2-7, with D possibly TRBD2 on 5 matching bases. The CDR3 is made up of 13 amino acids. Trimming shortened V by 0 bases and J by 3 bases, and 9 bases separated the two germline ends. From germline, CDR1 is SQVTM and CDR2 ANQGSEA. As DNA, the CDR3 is TGCAGCGTTGAAGAAGAGGGATACTACGAGCAGTACTTC. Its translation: CSVEEEGYYEQYF.

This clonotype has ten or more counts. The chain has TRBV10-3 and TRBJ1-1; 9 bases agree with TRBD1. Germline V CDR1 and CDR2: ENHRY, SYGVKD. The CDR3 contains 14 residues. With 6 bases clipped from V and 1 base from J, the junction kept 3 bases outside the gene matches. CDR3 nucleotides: TGTGCCATCAGGGGACAGGGAAGGAACACTGAAGCTTTCTTT. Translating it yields CAIRGQGRNTEAFF.

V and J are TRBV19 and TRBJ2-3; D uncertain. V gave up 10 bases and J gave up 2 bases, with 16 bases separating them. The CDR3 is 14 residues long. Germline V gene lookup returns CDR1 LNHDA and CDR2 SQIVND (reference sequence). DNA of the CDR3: TGTGCCACCCATCCCGAGTGGGACACAGATACGCAGTATTTT. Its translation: CATHPEWDTDTQYF.

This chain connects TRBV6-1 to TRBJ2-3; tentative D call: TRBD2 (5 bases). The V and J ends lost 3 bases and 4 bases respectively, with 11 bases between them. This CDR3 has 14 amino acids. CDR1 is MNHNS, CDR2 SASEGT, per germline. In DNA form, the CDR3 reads TGTGCCAGCAGTGACAATACCGGGGCAGATACGCAGTATTTT. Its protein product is CASSDNTGADTQYF.

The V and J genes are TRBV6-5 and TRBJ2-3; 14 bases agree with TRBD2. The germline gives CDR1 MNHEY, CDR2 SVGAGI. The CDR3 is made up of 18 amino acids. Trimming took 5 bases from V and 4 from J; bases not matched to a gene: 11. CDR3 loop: CASSPGLAGDVVADTQYF. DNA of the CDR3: TGTGCCAGCAGTCCGGGACTAGCGGGGGACGTAGTCGCAGATACGCAGTATTTT.

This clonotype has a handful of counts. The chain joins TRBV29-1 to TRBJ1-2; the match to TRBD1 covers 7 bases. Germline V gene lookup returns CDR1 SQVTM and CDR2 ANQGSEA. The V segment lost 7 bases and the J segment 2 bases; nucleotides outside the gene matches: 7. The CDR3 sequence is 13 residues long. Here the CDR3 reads CSANGDSNYGYTF. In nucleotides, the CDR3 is TGCAGCGCTAATGGGGACAGCAACTATGGCTACACCTTC.

The CDR3 is CASRLGTAPDTQYF. Here the CDR3 DNA reads TGTGCCAGCAGACTTGGGACTGCCCCAGATACGCAGTATTTT. The chain carries TRBV12-3 or TRBV12-4 and TRBJ2-3; TRBD2 might be the D (6 bases). The length of the CDR3 is 14 residues. Trimming cost V 6 bases and J 4 bases, with 14 bases left between them.

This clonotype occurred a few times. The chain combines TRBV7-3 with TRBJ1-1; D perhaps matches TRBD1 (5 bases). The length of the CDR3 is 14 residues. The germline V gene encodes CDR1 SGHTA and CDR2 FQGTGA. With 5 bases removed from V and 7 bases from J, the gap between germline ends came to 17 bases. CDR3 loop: CASSLSPGQNEAFF. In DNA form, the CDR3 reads TGTGCCAGCAGCCTCTCCCCGGGGCAGAATGAAGCTTTCTTT.

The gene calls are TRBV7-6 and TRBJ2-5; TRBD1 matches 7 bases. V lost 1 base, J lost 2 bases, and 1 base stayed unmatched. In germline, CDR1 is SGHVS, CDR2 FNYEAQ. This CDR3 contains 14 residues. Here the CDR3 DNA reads TGTGCCAGCAGCTTAGGCAGGGGGCAAGAGACCCAGTACTTC. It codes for CASSLGRGQETQYF.

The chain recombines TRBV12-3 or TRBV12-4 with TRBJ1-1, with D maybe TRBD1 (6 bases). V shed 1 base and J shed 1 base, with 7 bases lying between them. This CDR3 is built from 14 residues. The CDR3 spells CASSLDRANTEAFF. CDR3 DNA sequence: TGTGCCAGCAGTTTAGACAGGGCGAACACTGAAGCTTTCTTT.

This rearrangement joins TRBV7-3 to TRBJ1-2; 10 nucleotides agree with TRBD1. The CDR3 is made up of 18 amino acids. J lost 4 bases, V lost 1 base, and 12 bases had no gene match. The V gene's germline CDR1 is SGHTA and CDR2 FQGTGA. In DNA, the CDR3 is TGTGCCAGCAGCTTAAGAGGGGACAGGGGCCTCCAAGGCTATGGCTACACCTTC. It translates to CASSLRGDRGLQGYGYTF.

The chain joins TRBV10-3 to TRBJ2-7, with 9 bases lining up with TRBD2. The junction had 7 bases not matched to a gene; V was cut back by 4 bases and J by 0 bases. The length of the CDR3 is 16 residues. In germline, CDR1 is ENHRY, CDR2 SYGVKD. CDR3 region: CAISGSSGKSSYEQYF. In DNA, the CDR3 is TGTGCCATCAGTGGGTCTAGCGGGAAAAGCTCCTACGAGCAGTACTTC.

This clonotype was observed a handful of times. In DNA, the CDR3 is TGTGCCACCGGGGATTTGGTTGCCAAAAACATTCAGTACTTC. This gives the protein CATGDLVAKNIQYF. The chain uses TRBV15 and TRBJ2-4; D gene unclear. Trimming took off 8 bases at V and 1 base at J, with 12 bases between the two ends. Per the germline V gene, CDR1 is LNHNV and CDR2 is YYDKDF (reference sequence). CDR3 length: 14 amino acids.

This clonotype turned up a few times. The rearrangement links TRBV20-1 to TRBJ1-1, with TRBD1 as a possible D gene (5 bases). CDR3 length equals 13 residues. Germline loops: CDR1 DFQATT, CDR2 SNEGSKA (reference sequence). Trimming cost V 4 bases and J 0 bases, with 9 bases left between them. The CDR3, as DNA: TGCAGTGCTACGGACACCGTGAACACTGAAGCTTTCTTT. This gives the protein CSATDTVNTEAFF.

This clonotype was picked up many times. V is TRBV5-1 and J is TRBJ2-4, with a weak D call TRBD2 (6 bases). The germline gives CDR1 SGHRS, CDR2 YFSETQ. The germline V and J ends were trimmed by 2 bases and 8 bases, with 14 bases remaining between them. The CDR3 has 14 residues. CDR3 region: CASSLGGDRDIQYF. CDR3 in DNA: TGCGCCAGCAGCTTAGGAGGGGATCGGGACATTCAGTACTTC.

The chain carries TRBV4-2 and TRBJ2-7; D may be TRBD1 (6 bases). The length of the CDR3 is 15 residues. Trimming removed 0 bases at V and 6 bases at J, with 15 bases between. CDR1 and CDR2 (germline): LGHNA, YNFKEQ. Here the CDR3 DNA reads TGTGCCAGCAGCCAAGAGTCACAGGGAGCGATCGAGCAGTACTTC. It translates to CASSQESQGAIEQYF.

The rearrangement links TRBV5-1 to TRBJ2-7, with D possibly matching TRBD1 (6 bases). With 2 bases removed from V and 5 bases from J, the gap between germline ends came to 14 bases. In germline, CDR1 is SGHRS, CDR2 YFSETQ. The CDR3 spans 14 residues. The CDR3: CASSLSQGNNEQYF. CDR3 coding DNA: TGCGCCAGCAGCTTAAGTCAGGGGAACAACGAGCAGTACTTC.